This TCR beta chain stems from a study of T cells expressing NK-cell markers. Study context: From sorted CD3+CD56+NKG2C+, CD3+CD56+NKG2C- and CD3+CD56-NKG2C+ T cells came the TCR beta repertoires. Seven sequenced donors out of eight were HCMV-seropositive, one seronegative. Study-level results: A few donors likewise had their CD3+CD56-NKG2C+ fraction led by these clonotypes.

From germline, CDR1 is SEHNR and CDR2 FQNEAQ (reference sequence). The CDR3 runs to 16 residues. For TCR beta, cDNA was produced by 5'RACE template switching with UMIs. TCRdb reprocessed the 5' RACE reads and reports one entry per CDR3 protein, with no DNA. Its clone listing holds 150,000 to 180,000 distinct CDR3 sequences. With regard to this clonotype: Its antigen is currently unknown.

The chain couples TRBV7-9 to TRBJ2-1; TCRdb selects TRBD1, and the lack of DNA leaves this call unchecked. Sequenced input: blood T cells: a sorted CD56 or NKG2C T cell subset, CD4+ or CD8+ T cells, or bulk PBMC T cells (not recorded which). The clonotype was recovered from a woman aged 45 to 65 in good health. The CDR3 loop is CASSLISGTFIYEQFF.